Listed below are T cell receptor beta chains from one sample, sequenced in a study of post-analysis software for immune sequencing data. Using its own MiXCR run on the PCR reads, TCRdb lists one record per CDR3 protein. This sample carries fewer than 600,000 distinct CDR3 sequences, 45% of them seen once, and the ten largest clones take about 12%. The sample taken for sequencing was blood. All receptors derive from a girl aged 10 to 17 with multiple sclerosis. CDR3s include the opening cysteine and the closing phenylalanine or tryptophan. A D gene is named only where the DNA matches it firmly. The size field is filled for only some rows; it gives once, few, many or a size class.

d_call	v_call	clone_size	j_call	cdr3_aa	cdr3_nt
NA	TRBV27	NA	TRBJ1-1	CASSFLGGTEAFF	TGTGCCAGCAGTTTCCTCGGAGGGACTGAAGCTTTCTTT
TRBD2	TRBV24-1	NA	TRBJ2-7	CATSEGDYYEQYF	TGTGCCACCAGTGAGGGGGACTACTACGAGCAGTACTTC
NA	TRBV20-1	NA	TRBJ1-5	CSASLSGRTDQPQHF	TGCAGTGCGTCCTTGTCAGGGAGAACCGATCAGCCCCAGCATTTT
NA	TRBV5-5	NA	TRBJ1-1	CASSLGPGSRTEAFF	TGTGCCAGCAGCTTGGGTCCGGGGAGTCGAACTGAAGCTTTCTTT
NA	TRBV3-1	few	TRBJ2-4	CASSQDTRGIQYF	TGTGCCAGCAGCCAAGATACGAGGGGCATTCAGTACTTC
TRBD2	TRBV4-1	few	TRBJ2-1	CASSQDPSGSSYNEQFF	TGCGCCAGCAGCCAAGATCCTAGCGGAAGCTCCTACAATGAGCAGTTCTTC
NA	TRBV20-1	NA	TRBJ2-7	CSAPRTLYEQYF	TGCAGTGCTCCCAGGACCCTATACGAGCAGTACTTC
NA	TRBV6-1	few	TRBJ2-3	CASSDQGSSDTQYF	TGTGCCAGCAGTGACCAGGGGAGTTCGGATACGCAGTATTTT
NA	TRBV29-1	NA	TRBJ1-1	CSVANTEAFF	TGCAGCGTTGCAAACACTGAAGCTTTCTTT
TRBD2	TRBV7-3	NA	TRBJ2-7	CASSLTGTSGSTYEQYF	TGTGCCAGCAGCTTAACCGGGACTAGCGGGAGTACCTACGAGCAGTACTTC
NA	TRBV7-2	NA	TRBJ2-7	CASSLDILSSYEQYF	TGTGCCAGCAGCTTGGACATCCTTAGCTCCTACGAGCAGTACTTC
NA	TRBV10-3	few	TRBJ2-7	CAISESKDEGYEQYF	TGTGCCATCAGTGAGTCGAAAGATGAAGGCTACGAGCAGTACTTC
NA	TRBV7-3	NA	TRBJ1-2	CASSPLGPSDGYTF	TGTGCCAGCAGCCCACTGGGACCCTCGGATGGCTACACCTTC
TRBD1	TRBV5-1	NA	TRBJ1-1	CASSLGQLMNTEAFF	TGCGCCAGCAGCCTGGGACAGCTCATGAACACTGAAGCTTTCTTT
NA	TRBV28	NA	TRBJ2-3	CASSLLADTSTDTQYF	TGTGCCAGCAGCCTGCTTGCGGACACTAGCACAGATACGCAGTATTTT
TRBD2	TRBV7-2	NA	TRBJ2-7	CASSSGGRMFGEQYF	TGTGCCAGCAGCTCAGGCGGGAGGATGTTTGGCGAGCAGTACTTC
NA	TRBV12-3/TRBV12-4	NA	TRBJ2-3	CASSPRWSAGDTQYF	TGTGCCAGCAGTCCACGGTGGAGCGCCGGAGATACGCAGTATTTT
NA	TRBV11-2	few	TRBJ1-2	CASSSLLNRDGGEYGYTF	TGTGCCAGCAGCTCTCTGTTAAACCGGGACGGCGGGGAGTATGGCTACACCTTC
NA	TRBV20-1	few	TRBJ2-1	CSARDLVQGPSYNEQFF	TGCAGTGCTAGAGATCTCGTTCAGGGCCCTTCCTACAATGAGCAGTTCTTC
TRBD2	TRBV5-6	NA	TRBJ2-1	CASSGGLAENEQFF	TGTGCCAGCAGCGGGGGACTAGCTGAGAATGAGCAGTTCTTC
TRBD1	TRBV11-1	NA	TRBJ2-6	CASSSSRDRAYSGANVRTF	TGTGCCAGCAGCTCTTCCCGGGACAGAGCCTACTCTGGGGCCAACGTCCGGACTTTC
TRBD1	TRBV18	NA	TRBJ2-5	CASSRRQGVETQYF	TGTGCCAGCTCACGCCGACAGGGGGTAGAGACCCAGTACTTC
TRBD1	TRBV7-2	NA	TRBJ2-3	CASSLSDRGIDTQYF	TGTGCCAGCAGCTTATCCGACAGGGGGATAGATACGCAGTATTTT
TRBD1	TRBV5-5	few	TRBJ2-3	CASSSPRQGPTDTQYF	TGTGCCAGCAGCTCCCCGAGACAGGGCCCCACAGATACGCAGTATTTT
NA	TRBV7-9	NA	TRBJ2-3	CASSLIRAATDTQYF	TGTGCCAGCAGCTTAATCCGGGCAGCTACAGATACGCAGTATTTT
TRBD1	TRBV2	many	TRBJ1-6	CASMGGQGYSPLHF	TGTGCCAGCATGGGGGGACAGGGGTACTCACCCCTCCACTTT
TRBD1	TRBV7-2	NA	TRBJ2-7	CASSWGTDTMYEQYF	TGTGCCAGCAGCTGGGGGACAGACACCATGTACGAGCAGTACTTC
TRBD2	TRBV27	NA	TRBJ2-7	CASSLTGSRGASGRARKGSYEQYF	TGTGCCAGCAGTTTAACCGGATCTAGGGGGGCTAGCGGGAGGGCCCGGAAAGGGTCCTACGAGCAGTACTTC
TRBD2	TRBV28	NA	TRBJ2-3	CASSLVRGMADTQYF	TGTGCCAGCAGTTTGGTGCGGGGGATGGCAGATACGCAGTATTTT
TRBD2	TRBV9	NA	TRBJ2-1	CASSVGMRLAGGEQFF	TGTGCCAGCAGCGTAGGGATGAGACTAGCGGGAGGGGAGCAGTTCTTC
TRBD1	TRBV29-1	NA	TRBJ1-1	CSAARGQGANTEAFF	TGCAGCGCTGCGCGGGGACAGGGAGCGAACACTGAAGCTTTCTTT
NA	TRBV7-8	few	TRBJ2-7	CASSRRDGGDLYEQYF	TGTGCCAGCAGCCGCCGAGACGGGGGAGACCTCTACGAGCAGTACTTC
NA	TRBV27	NA	TRBJ1-3	CASSLKHSGNTIYF	TGTGCCAGCAGTCTCAAACACTCTGGAAACACCATATATTTT
NA	TRBV20-1	NA	TRBJ1-1	CSAGQGWANTEAFF	TGCAGTGCAGGGCAGGGTTGGGCGAACACTGAAGCTTTCTTT
NA	TRBV20-1	NA	TRBJ2-3	CSAQRLGKDTQYF	TGCAGTGCCCAACGATTGGGGAAAGATACGCAGTATTTT
TRBD2	TRBV9	NA	TRBJ2-7	CASSLGAGGPTSDYEQYF	TGTGCCAGCAGTTTGGGGGCGGGAGGGCCAACGTCGGACTACGAGCAGTACTTC
NA	TRBV12-3/TRBV12-4	few	TRBJ1-1	CASSRTNSPIAFF	TGTGCCAGCAGTCGTACGAATAGCCCGATAGCTTTCTTT
TRBD2	TRBV4-1	NA	TRBJ2-1	CASTLGLAEDYNEQFF	TGCGCCAGCACCCTAGGACTAGCGGAAGACTACAATGAGCAGTTCTTC
NA	TRBV13	few	TRBJ1-1	CASSLRQEGLVEAFF	TGTGCCAGCAGCTTACGTCAGGAAGGGTTGGTTGAAGCTTTCTTT
NA	TRBV12-3/TRBV12-4	NA	TRBJ1-5	CASSLSTSGASNQPQHF	TGTGCCAGCAGTTTATCCACTTCGGGGGCTAGCAATCAGCCCCAGCATTTT
TRBD1	TRBV2	NA	TRBJ1-5	CASSERRQDRNQPQHF	TGTGCCAGCAGTGAACGGAGGCAGGACAGGAATCAGCCCCAGCATTTT
NA	TRBV25-1	NA	TRBJ2-7	CASRETVSYEQYF	TGTGCCAGCAGGGAAACAGTCTCCTACGAGCAGTACTTC
NA	TRBV4-3	many	TRBJ2-1	CASSQDLNNEQFF	TGCGCCAGCAGCCAAGACCTGAACAATGAGCAGTTCTTC
NA	TRBV6-5	NA	TRBJ2-7	CASSHYDRSYEQYF	TGTGCCAGCAGCCACTACGACAGGTCCTACGAGCAGTACTTC
NA	TRBV5-4	NA	TRBJ1-2	CASREENYGYTF	TGTGCCAGCAGAGAGGAAAACTATGGCTACACCTTC
NA	TRBV20-1	NA	TRBJ2-7	CSGVPRGNRYEQYF	TGCAGTGGGGTTCCCCGGGGCAATCGGTACGAGCAGTACTTC
NA	TRBV28	once	TRBJ1-2	CASSLLAGALNYGYTF	TGTGCCAGCAGTTTATTAGCGGGGGCCCTTAACTATGGCTACACCTTC
NA	TRBV24-1	few	TRBJ1-2	CATSDPGPGGYTF	TGTGCCACCAGTGACCCGGGCCCGGGTGGCTACACCTTC
NA	TRBV29-1	NA	TRBJ2-1	CSVGDSYNEQFF	TGCAGCGTTGGTGACAGCTACAATGAGCAGTTCTTC
TRBD2	TRBV20-1	NA	TRBJ2-1	CSANSGTSDGNEQFF	TGCAGTGCGAATTCAGGGACTAGCGATGGCAATGAGCAGTTCTTC
NA	TRBV10-3	few	TRBJ2-1	CAISDSLDNEQFF	TGTGCCATCAGTGACTCCCTGGACAATGAGCAGTTCTTC
NA	TRBV7-8	NA	TRBJ2-1	CATRQLSGSSYNEQFF	TGTGCCACCCGCCAACTTTCGGGGAGCTCCTACAATGAGCAGTTCTTC